Presented here are 22 T cell receptor beta chains from one specimen sequenced in a study of T cells in Graves' hyperthyroidism and ophthalmopathy. The investigators amplified TCR beta CDR3 regions from RNA transcripts. The TCR CDR3 was amplified in a first-round RT-PCR using the HTBI primer set. In TCRdb, the multiplex PCR reads were re-called with MiXCR into one record per CDR3 protein. Of a few hundred thousand distinct CDR3 sequences listed, around a sixth are singletons. The sequencing input was blood. The receptor source for this set is a man between 18 and 29 years old with Graves' ophthalmopathy.

This clonotype came up a few times. This CDR3 reads CASSYPDSVEGNTIYF. CDR3 sequence (DNA): TGTGCCAGCAGTTATCCTGACTCGGTCGAGGGAAACACCATATATTTT. The V call is TRBV6-5, the J call TRBJ1-3; D unclear. Trimming shortened V by 3 bases and J by 4 bases, and 16 bases separated the two germline ends. The germline CDR1 and CDR2 sequences are MNHEY and SVGAGI. CDR3 length: 16 amino acids.

This clonotype was observed a few times. The chain couples TRBV7-6 to TRBJ1-5; D not resolved. Germline CDR1 and CDR2: SGHVS and FNYEAQ. The CDR3 has 13 residues. V dropped 0 bases and J dropped 9 bases, with 9 bases sitting between them. The CDR3, as DNA: TGTGCCAGCAGCTTAGCAGGGAATGGGCCCCAGCATTTT. Amino acid sequence: CASSLAGNGPQHF. Together with reference TRBV7-6 and TRBJ1-5, the CDR3 gives the full variable domain: GAGVSQSPRYKVTKRGQDVALRCDPISGHVSLYWYRQALGQGPEFLTYFNYEAQQDKSGLPNDRFSAERPEGSISTLTIQRTEQRDSAMYRCASSLAGNGPQHFGDGTRLSIL.

The chain couples TRBV12-3 or TRBV12-4 to TRBJ2-7; 11 bases are a match to TRBD1. This CDR3 is built from 15 residues. The V gene end was trimmed by 3 bases and the J gene end by 2 bases; junction bases not matched to a gene: 3. The chain's CDR3 is CASSFRGQGAYEQYF. CDR3 bases: TGTGCCAGCAGTTTCCGGGGACAGGGGGCCTACGAGCAGTACTTC.

This chain joins TRBV12-3 or TRBV12-4 and TRBJ1-2, with D possibly being TRBD1 (6 bases). The CDR3 sequence is 14 residues long. V was clipped by 5 bases and J by 4 bases, with 14 bases between them. In DNA form, the CDR3 reads TGTGCCAGCAGTACTACAGGGCACCTCTATGGCTACACCTTC. It yields the protein CASSTTGHLYGYTF.

This clonotype was picked up many times. The chain recombines TRBV2 with TRBJ1-5; D remains unclear. Between the trimmed V and J ends, which lost 7 bases and 8 bases, there was a span of 15 bases. Per the germline V gene, CDR1 is SNHLY and CDR2 is FYNNEI. The CDR3 length is 13 residues. The CDR3 DNA is TGTGCCAGCACCCGGAGCTATATTGAGCCCCAGCATTTT. Translating it yields CASTRSYIEPQHF.

This clonotype was seen many times. This chain connects TRBV6-5 to TRBJ2-7; weak D call: TRBD1 (6 bases). Germline V gene lookup returns CDR1 MNHEY and CDR2 SVGAGI. This CDR3 has 16 residues. V dropped 2 bases and J dropped 0 bases, with 14 bases sitting between them. For the CDR3, the DNA is TGTGCCAGCAGTTACCCCCCTAGACAGGACTCCTACGAGCAGTACTTC. Residues: CASSYPPRQDSYEQYF.

This clonotype was seen many times. This chain links TRBV20-1 with TRBJ2-3; maybe TRBD2 (7 bases). This CDR3 region has 15 residues. Germline V gene lookup returns CDR1 DFQATT and CDR2 SNEGSKA (reference sequence). V dropped 1 base and J dropped 5 bases, with 16 bases sitting between them. CDR3 sequence: CSARVNKGGLDTQYF. DNA of the CDR3: TGCAGTGCTAGAGTTAACAAGGGGGGGTTAGATACGCAGTATTTT.

This clonotype was counted ten times or more. The chain joins TRBV7-9 to TRBJ2-7, with D perhaps being TRBD1 or TRBD2 (6 bases each). Germline CDR1 and CDR2: SEHNR and FQNEAQ (reference sequence). The V end lost 2 bases, the J end lost 2 bases, and 16 bases lay between the germline ends. The CDR3 is made up of 16 amino acids. CDR3 DNA sequence: TGTGCCAGCAGCTTAAGGGGAGGAGACAGGACCTACGAGCAGTACTTC. Protein: CASSLRGGDRTYEQYF.

The table lists this clonotype with a few counts. Being one base from a much bigger clone, this may be a read error. V is TRBV12-3 or TRBV12-4 and J is TRBJ1-2; the D is unclear. Trimming cost V 5 bases and J 10 bases, with 17 bases left between them. There are 13 residues in the CDR3. CDR3 DNA sequence: TGTGCCAGCAGTCGGGTCTCCGCGGTGGACTACACCTTC. Amino acids: CASSRVSAVDYTF.

The chain employs TRBV20-1 and TRBJ2-3; 9 bases fit TRBD2. V was clipped by 1 base and J by 4 bases; unmatched bases: 3. From germline, CDR1 is DFQATT and CDR2 SNEGSKA (reference sequence). This CDR3 is built from 14 residues. The CDR3 coding sequence is TGCAGTGCTAGAGGCGGGGGGGTGTCAGATACGCAGTATTTT. Translation: CSARGGGVSDTQYF.

Note on this clonotype: A single base separates this from a much larger clone, so it may be a read error. V usage is TRBV25-1 and J usage is TRBJ2-3, with D possibly being TRBD2 (5 bases). Germline CDR1 and CDR2: MGHDK and SYGVNS. CDR3 length: 14 amino acids. Trimming left V 1 base short and J 4 bases short, with 9 bases between. The CDR3 region is CASSELGSADTQYF. CDR3 in DNA: TGTGCCAGCAGTGAATTGGGTAGCGCAGATACGCAGTATTTT.

The chain joins TRBV19 to TRBJ1-4; D is unclear. Per germline, CDR1 LNHDA and CDR2 SQIVND (reference sequence). This CDR3 contains 16 residues. Trimming removed 6 bases at V and 7 bases at J, with 21 bases between. The CDR3 region has the DNA TGTGCCAGTAGAGTGGAAAGTCGGCGGGGTTTTGAAAAACTGTTTTTT. It codes for CASRVESRRGFEKLFF.

The gene calls are TRBV12-3 or TRBV12-4 and TRBJ2-5, with 7 bases fitting TRBD2. The V and J ends lost 6 bases and 1 base, in that order; junction bases with no gene match: 5. The length of the CDR3 is 14 residues. The CDR3 DNA reads as TGTGCCAGCAGCTCCGGGGGGACCCAAGAGACCCAGTACTTC. This encodes CASSSGGTQETQYF.

There are a few counts of this clonotype. This sequence joins TRBV6-1 and TRBJ2-5; no firm D call. Germline V lookup: CDR1 MNHNS, CDR2 SASEGT. Trimming shortened V by 4 bases and J by 2 bases, and 11 bases separated the two germline ends. The CDR3 runs to 14 residues. The CDR3 bases are TGTGCCAGCAGTGTGACTGGCTATCAAGAGACCCAGTACTTC. Residues: CASSVTGYQETQYF.

This clonotype showed up just a few times. The V gene is TRBV3-1, the J gene TRBJ1-2; maybe TRBD1 (5 bases). V was clipped by 3 bases and J by 5 bases, with 19 bases between them. This CDR3 contains 16 residues. Germline CDR1 LGHDT, CDR2 YNNKEL (reference sequence). CDR3 region: CASSHLGRTTLYGYTF. CDR3 in DNA: TGTGCCAGCAGCCACCTCGGACGGACAACGCTTTATGGCTACACCTTC.

This clonotype was observed at least ten times. The CDR3 region has the DNA TGCGCCAGCAGCTTGGCCAGGCGGGAATTCTACGAGCAGTACTTC. Translating gives CASSLARREFYEQYF. J is TRBJ2-7 and V is TRBV5-1; TRBD2 is a possible D gene (6 bases). The length of the CDR3 is 15 residues. Germline values: CDR1 SGHRS, CDR2 YFSETQ. Trimming shortened V by 0 bases and J by 3 bases, and 13 bases separated the two germline ends.

This clonotype occurred many times. This chain joins TRBV28 and TRBJ1-1; D is possibly TRBD1 (5 bases). Trimming left V 5 bases short and J 4 bases short, with 14 bases between. CDR1 MDHEN and CDR2 SYDVKM come from the germline V gene. The CDR3 runs to 14 residues. The CDR3 is CASSLGGRSTEAFF. CDR3 nucleotide sequence: TGTGCCAGCAGTCTGGGGGGACGGAGCACTGAAGCTTTCTTT.

This clonotype was seen more than once but under ten times. The chain carries TRBV3-1 and TRBJ1-4; D might be TRBD1 (6 bases). The V and J ends lost 0 bases and 5 bases respectively, with 7 bases between them. Germline V gene sequence: CDR1 LGHDT, CDR2 YNNKEL (reference sequence). CDR3 length: 14 residues. DNA for the CDR3: TGTGCCAGCAGCCAAGAGGGGGCGAATGAAAAACTGTTTTTT. Protein product: CASSQEGANEKLFF.

This clonotype was counted many times. This chain connects TRBV7-9 to TRBJ2-1; 8 bases are a match to TRBD1. The CDR3 is made up of 15 amino acids. The ends lost 3 bases at V and 7 bases at J; junction bases unmatched: 8. Germline CDR1 and CDR2: SEHNR and FQNEAQ (reference sequence). This chain's CDR3 is CASSFQGALKNEQFF. CDR3 nucleotides: TGTGCCAGCAGCTTCCAGGGGGCCTTAAAAAATGAGCAGTTCTTC.

The sample holds many counts of this clonotype. The rearrangement uses TRBV20-1 and TRBJ1-1, with 8 bases lining up with TRBD1. Unmatched junction bases numbered 6, after V lost 5 bases and J lost 4 bases. Germline CDR1 reads DFQATT; CDR2 reads SNEGSKA (reference sequence). CDR3 length: 13 amino acids. The CDR3 here is CSAPRQGSTEAFF. The CDR3 coding sequence is TGCAGTGCTCCAAGACAGGGGAGCACTGAAGCTTTCTTT.

The chain combines TRBV2 with TRBJ2-2, with 10 bases matching TRBD1. This CDR3 region has 17 residues. Germline CDR1 is SNHLY and CDR2 is FYNNEI. J was trimmed by 3 bases and V by 6 bases; bases with no gene match: 10. The CDR3 here is CASSAHRDRGDTGELFF. The DNA for the CDR3 is TGTGCCAGCAGCGCCCACCGGGACAGGGGAGACACCGGGGAGCTGTTTTTT.

This clonotype was detected ten times or more. This chain connects TRBV7-9 to TRBJ1-6; 12 bases align to TRBD1. CDR3 length equals 17 residues. Germline lookup yields CDR1 SEHNR and CDR2 FQNEAQ (reference sequence). Trimming took 6 bases from V and 5 from J; bases not matched to a gene: 8. This CDR3 reads CASRGTGTGGDNSPLHF. The CDR3 coding sequence is TGTGCCAGCAGAGGGACCGGGACAGGGGGCGATAATTCACCCCTCCACTTT.